This T cell receptor beta chain was captured in a study of blood T cells in healthy people across ages. Regarding the study as a whole: Getting older went along with TCR beta diversity per million T cells dropping roughly linearly.

Only a few counts were recorded for this clonotype. Its matching antigen is unknown. A second PCR, run for roughly 7 to 11 cycles, used a sample-barcoded 5' primer plus a J-beta primer mix. One entry per CDR3 protein results from TCRdb running MiXCR on the 5' RACE reads. This sample has some 1.6 million distinct CDR3 sequences, with around 36% found just once. The CDR3 length is 13 residues. After removal of 5 bases from V and 12 bases from J, the junction contained 5 bases not matched to a gene. The germline V gene encodes CDR1 KGHDR and CDR2 SFDVKD. The J gene is TRBJ2-1, the V gene TRBV24-1; TRBD2 matches at 11 bases. The TCR comes from a woman younger than 45 in good health. Sequenced material: blood. The CDR3 region has the DNA TGTGCCACCAGTGCTACTAGCGGGAGTTGGCAGTTCTTC. Protein sequence: CATSATSGSWQFF.